This is a list of T cell receptor beta chains from one sample in a study of vaccination and CD4 T cells after COVID-19. Each CDR3 protein gets one entry after TCRdb re-called the PCR reads with MiXCR. The sample comprises more than 12,000 distinct CDR3 sequences, 53% of which are singletons, and roughly 9.1% rests with the top ten. No antigen has been identified for these receptors. The sample consisted of CD4+ T cells from blood, cultured in vitro, taken before SARS-CoV-2 vaccination. The receptors were sampled from a human donor who had recovered from COVID-19. Each CDR3 is given with its conserved first and last residue. The D gene is left open where the match is weak. Only part of the rows carry a size: once, few, many, or a class if the clone is expanded.

D: TRBD2; V: TRBV20-1; size: NA; J: TRBJ2-7; length: 14; DNA: TGCAGTGCTCCCCAACCGGGACTAGCAGAGGTGCAGTACTTC; CDR3: CSAPQPGLAEVQYF
D: NA; V: TRBV19; size: NA; J: TRBJ1-3; length: 16; DNA: TGTGCCAGTAGTAACCCTCGCCCGAGCTCTGGAAACACCATATATTTT; CDR3: CASSNPRPSSGNTIYF
D: NA; V: TRBV6-5; size: NA; J: TRBJ2-1; length: 13; DNA: TGTGCCAGCAGTTACCGGAGAAGCGATGAGCAGTTCTTC; CDR3: CASSYRRSDEQFF
D: TRBD2; V: TRBV19; size: NA; J: TRBJ2-3; length: 15; DNA: TGTGCCAGTAGTCGGGGAGGGGCCGTTGGGGATACGCAGTATTTT; CDR3: CASSRGGAVGDTQYF
D: NA; V: TRBV20-1; size: NA; J: TRBJ2-2; length: 14; DNA: TGCAGTCCCTCGGGACTGCTGAACACCGGGGAGCTGTTTTTT; CDR3: CSPSGLLNTGELFF
D: NA; V: TRBV5-1; size: NA; J: TRBJ2-1; length: 17; DNA: TGCGCCAGCAGCTTGGGGCCAACACCCCTCTCCTACAATGAGCAGTTCTTC; CDR3: CASSLGPTPLSYNEQFF
D: TRBD2; V: TRBV20-1; size: NA; J: TRBJ2-1; length: 15; DNA: TGCAGTCCCTGGACTAGCGGGAGGTCCTACAATGAGCAGTTCTTC; CDR3: CSPWTSGRSYNEQFF
D: TRBD2; V: TRBV20-1; size: few; J: TRBJ2-3; length: 17; DNA: TGCAGTGCTAGAGCGTTTACCGGGACTAGCGCCACAGATACGCAGTATTTT; CDR3: CSARAFTGTSATDTQYF
D: TRBD2; V: TRBV5-1; size: NA; J: TRBJ2-7; length: 16; DNA: TGCGCCAGCAGCTTGAACTTCGGGACTAGCATTTACGAGCAGTACTTC; CDR3: CASSLNFGTSIYEQYF
D: TRBD1; V: TRBV2; size: NA; J: TRBJ2-7; length: 14; DNA: TGTGCCAGCAGTCCCCCACAGGGGTCCTACGAGCAGTACTTC; CDR3: CASSPPQGSYEQYF
D: NA; V: TRBV7-2; size: NA; J: TRBJ2-3; length: 12; DNA: TGTGCCAGCAGCCTCATCACAGATACGCAGTATTTT; CDR3: CASSLITDTQYF
D: TRBD2; V: TRBV6-2/TRBV6-3; size: few; J: TRBJ2-7; length: 13; DNA: TGTGCCAGCAGGACTAGCGGGCAGTACGAGCAGTACTTC; CDR3: CASRTSGQYEQYF
D: NA; V: TRBV11-3; size: NA; J: TRBJ2-5; length: 15; DNA: TGTGCCAGCAGCTTAGGAGGGACCCCCCAAGAGACCCAGTACTTC; CDR3: CASSLGGTPQETQYF
D: TRBD1; V: TRBV24-1; size: few; J: TRBJ1-5; length: 15; DNA: TGTGCCACCAGTGATGACGGAACAGGGGCACAGCCCCAGCATTTT; CDR3: CATSDDGTGAQPQHF
D: NA; V: TRBV6-1; size: NA; J: TRBJ2-7; length: 13; DNA: TGTGCCAGCCTGGACAGTTGGTATGGCGAGCAGTACTTC; CDR3: CASLDSWYGEQYF